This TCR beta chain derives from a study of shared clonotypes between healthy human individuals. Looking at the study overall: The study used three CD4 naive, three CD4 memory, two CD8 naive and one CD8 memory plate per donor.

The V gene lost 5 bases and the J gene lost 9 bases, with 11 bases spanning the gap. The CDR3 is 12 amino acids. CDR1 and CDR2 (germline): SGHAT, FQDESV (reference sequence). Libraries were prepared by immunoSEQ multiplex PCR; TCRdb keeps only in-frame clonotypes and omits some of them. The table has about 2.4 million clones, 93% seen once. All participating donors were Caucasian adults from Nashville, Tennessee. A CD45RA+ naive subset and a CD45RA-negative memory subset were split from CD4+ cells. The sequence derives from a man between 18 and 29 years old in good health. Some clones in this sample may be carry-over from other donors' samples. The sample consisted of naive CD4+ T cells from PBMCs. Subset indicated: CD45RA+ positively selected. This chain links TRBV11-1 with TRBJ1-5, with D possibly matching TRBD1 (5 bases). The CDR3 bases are TGTGCCAGCAGCCACCTTCAGGGGCCCCAGCATTTT. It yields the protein CASSHLQGPQHF.